This is a list of T cell receptor beta chains from one sample in a study of identical twins. MiXCR, run by TCRdb on the 5' RACE reads, gives a single entry per CDR3 protein. The sample yields some 440,000 distinct CDR3 sequences, 20% to 25% seen once. This sample was shared with a second study, whose subject was T cells expressing NK-cell markers.

Sample: CD4+ T cells sorted from blood. Receptor source: a young woman in good health. Both conserved end residues are part of each CDR3. Each record gives: clone size, CDR3 length, D gene, J gene, V gene, CDR3 DNA, CDR3 protein. A D gene is named only where the DNA matches it firmly. Clone size is stated in some rows and not others, as once, few, many or a class when expanded.

size: few; length: 15; D: -; J: TRBJ2-5; V: TRBV3-1; DNA: TGTGCCAGCAACACCCCAAGACAGTTCCAAGAGACCCAGTACTTC; CDR3: CASNTPRQFQETQYF
size: many; length: 16; D: -; J: TRBJ2-1; V: TRBV11-2; DNA: TGTGCCAGCAGCCCTCTAGCGCAAAAACGGTGGAATGAGCAGTTCTTC; CDR3: CASSPLAQKRWNEQFF
size: -; length: 12; D: -; J: TRBJ1-2; V: TRBV6-1; DNA: TGTGCCAGCAGTGCAGGAGAGTATGGCTACACCTTC; CDR3: CASSAGEYGYTF
size: few; length: 13; D: TRBD1; J: TRBJ2-3; V: TRBV10-3; DNA: TGTGCCACCTGGACAGGGAGCACAGATACGCAGTATTTT; CDR3: CATWTGSTDTQYF
size: -; length: 13; D: -; J: TRBJ2-2; V: TRBV18; DNA: TGTGCCAGCTCACCTCTTAAAGCCGGGGAGCTGTTTTTT; CDR3: CASSPLKAGELFF
size: many; length: 13; D: -; J: TRBJ2-2; V: TRBV5-1; DNA: TGTGCCAGCAGTTTGGTGGGCGCCGGGGAGCTGTTTTTT; CDR3: CASSLVGAGELFF
size: -; length: 18; D: TRBD2; J: TRBJ2-3; V: TRBV4-2; DNA: TGTGCCAGCAGCCAAGATAGTGGTAGCGGGGGGGCTTCGGATACGCAGTATTTT; CDR3: CASSQDSGSGGASDTQYF
size: -; length: 14; D: TRBD2; J: TRBJ2-7; V: TRBV2; DNA: TGTGCCAGCAGTGTTTCCCGGGGGGCCTACGAGCAGTACTTC; CDR3: CASSVSRGAYEQYF
size: many; length: 13; D: TRBD1; J: TRBJ1-6; V: TRBV7-2; DNA: TGCGCCAGCAGCTTGGACAGGGGTTCACCCCTCCACTTT; CDR3: CASSLDRGSPLHF
size: -; length: 16; D: -; J: TRBJ2-2; V: TRBV3-1; DNA: TGTGCCAGCAGCCAATGGGATAGGGGACCCACCGGGGAGCTGTTTTTT; CDR3: CASSQWDRGPTGELFF
size: few; length: 14; D: TRBD2; J: TRBJ2-7; V: TRBV7-9; DNA: TGCGCCAGCAGCTTTGGCGGGGGGAGCTACGAGCAGTACTTC; CDR3: CASSFGGGSYEQYF
size: few; length: 14; D: TRBD2; J: TRBJ2-1; V: TRBV20-1; DNA: TGCAGTGCTCGACCGGGACTAGCGGGAGGGGAGCAGTTCTTC; CDR3: CSARPGLAGGEQFF
size: few; length: 16; D: -; J: TRBJ2-1; V: TRBV7-9; DNA: TGTGCCAGCAGCCCCCAGATGGGGTGGGGGAGGAATGAGCAGTTCTTC; CDR3: CASSPQMGWGRNEQFF
size: -; length: 13; D: -; J: TRBJ1-1; V: TRBV20-1; DNA: TGCAGTGCTAGAGATCGGACCAACACTGAAGCTTTCTTT; CDR3: CSARDRTNTEAFF
size: -; length: 15; D: -; J: TRBJ2-7; V: TRBV5-1; DNA: TGCGCCAGCAGCCCGGGGCCGCTTGGCCAAGACGAGCAGTACTTC; CDR3: CASSPGPLGQDEQYF
size: few; length: 11; D: -; J: TRBJ1-1; V: TRBV5-5; DNA: TGTGCCAGCAGCTGGAACAGGGAAGCTTTCTTT; CDR3: CASSWNREAFF
size: -; length: 16; D: TRBD2; J: TRBJ2-3; V: TRBV3-1; DNA: TGTGCCAGCAGCCAATCGGCTAGCGGGGGCCGGGATACGCAGTATTTT; CDR3: CASSQSASGGRDTQYF